Listed below are T cell receptor beta chains from one sample, sequenced in a study of blood T cells in healthy people across ages. From the 5' RACE reads, TCRdb called clonotypes with MiXCR, one entry per CDR3 protein. The sample carries over 450,000 distinct CDR3 sequences, less than 25% recorded once. These data were also reused for a study on T cells of mothers and their children.

Sequencing used blood. These receptor sequences come from a boy younger than 18 in good health. CDR3s include the opening cysteine and the closing phenylalanine or tryptophan. The D gene is left open where the match is weak. Some rows mark clone size as missing; the rest say once, few, many or name a class of expanded clone.

abundance,v_gene,j_gene,d_gene,CDR3aa,CDR3nt
once,TRBV28,TRBJ1-5,TRBD1,CASRPRDRGNQPQHF,TGTGCCAGCAGACCTCGGGACAGGGGCAATCAGCCCCAGCATTTT
few,TRBV7-2,TRBJ1-5,TRBD1,CASSPRTGDSNQPQHF,TGTGCCAGCAGCCCGCGGACAGGAGATAGCAATCAGCCCCAGCATTTT
NA,TRBV11-2,TRBJ1-2,NA,CASSQTRLGGYTF,TGTGCCAGCAGCCAGACAAGATTGGGTGGCTACACCTTC
NA,TRBV7-6,TRBJ2-3,TRBD2,CASSLGLAGGRVTDTQYF,TGTGCCAGCAGCCTGGGACTAGCGGGGGGGCGGGTCACAGATACGCAGTATTTT
few,TRBV2,TRBJ2-7,NA,CASTGGASPYEQYF,TGTGCCAGCACGGGGGGCGCGTCTCCCTACGAGCAGTACTTC
few,TRBV7-3,TRBJ2-2,NA,CASSLLRNTGELFF,TGTGCCAGCAGCTTATTGAGGAACACCGGGGAGCTGTTTTTT
NA,TRBV12-3/TRBV12-4,TRBJ1-4,TRBD1,CASSWDRGQGEEKLFF,TGTGCCAGCAGTTGGGACAGGGGGCAAGGGGAGGAAAAACTGTTTTTT
NA,TRBV30,TRBJ1-5,NA,CAWSAGDNQPQHF,TGTGCCTGGAGTGCTGGGGATAATCAGCCCCAGCATTTT
few,TRBV4-3,TRBJ2-1,TRBD1,CASSRDRGLINEQFF,TGCGCCAGCAGCCGGGACAGGGGGTTGATCAATGAGCAGTTCTTC
few,TRBV3-1,TRBJ1-3,TRBD1,CASSQSFGTGGNTIYF,TGTGCCAGCAGCCAATCCTTCGGGACAGGTGGAAACACCATATATTTT
few,TRBV14,TRBJ2-2,NA,CASSQGGQFTGELFF,TGTGCCAGCAGCCAAGGTGGACAGTTCACCGGGGAGCTGTTTTTT
NA,TRBV6-4,TRBJ1-2,NA,CASATQDSFYGYTF,TGTGCCAGCGCGACACAGGACAGCTTCTATGGCTACACCTTC
NA,TRBV20-1,TRBJ2-3,NA,CSARRAGNTDTQYF,TGCAGTGCTAGGCGGGCTGGGAACACAGATACGCAGTATTTT
many,TRBV14,TRBJ2-1,NA,CASSQDNGGRYNEQFF,TGTGCCAGCAGCCAAGATAACGGGGGGCGATACAATGAGCAGTTCTTC
NA,TRBV27,TRBJ2-3,NA,CASSGLAHTDTQYF,TGTGCCAGCAGTGGCTTGGCGCACACAGATACGCAGTATTTT
NA,TRBV12-3/TRBV12-4,TRBJ2-3,TRBD2,CASSLSSGATDTQYF,TGTGCCAGCAGTTTATCTAGCGGGGCCACAGATACGCAGTATTTT
few,TRBV7-9,TRBJ2-5,TRBD1,CASSNTGDPGETQYF,TGTGCCAGCAGCAACACAGGGGACCCCGGAGAGACCCAGTACTTC
many,TRBV28,TRBJ2-5,NA,CASSPFDKGEETQYF,TGTGCCAGCAGCCCTTTCGACAAGGGGGAAGAGACCCAGTACTTC
NA,TRBV7-9,TRBJ2-2,NA,CASSLSSRELFF,TGTGCCAGCAGCTTATCCTCCAGGGAGCTGTTTTTT
NA,TRBV7-2,TRBJ2-5,TRBD2,CASSFGTSSVETQYF,TGTGCCAGCAGCTTCGGGACTAGTAGTGTAGAGACCCAGTACTTC
few,TRBV9,TRBJ2-3,TRBD2,CASSVGTSGGSPDTQYF,TGTGCCAGCAGCGTAGGAACTAGCGGGGGTAGTCCAGATACGCAGTATTTT
NA,TRBV20-1,TRBJ2-5,NA,CSILRDGSQETQYF,TGCAGTATTTTAAGGGACGGAAGCCAAGAGACCCAGTACTTC
NA,TRBV5-1,TRBJ2-1,NA,CASSSGRGQFF,TGCGCCAGCAGCTCAGGCAGGGGGCAGTTCTTC